The present T cell receptor (beta chain) was sequenced within a study of T cell changes during pregnancy in multiple sclerosis (dated by TCRdb to about 2019). At the level of the whole study: In women with multiple sclerosis, the researchers looked at how the T cell repertoire shifted as pregnancy progressed.

Library preparation employed the immunoSEQ multiplex PCR assay. Not all clones reach the TCRdb copy of this immuneACCESS table, which keeps in-frame sequences only. Checked studies attribute under half of the gap to unresolved V genes and leave the rest unexplained. Here the sample has roughly 89,000 clones; around 93% occur a single time. Clones ranked in the top ten supply over 3.5% of the sample. This clone was found once. No antigen is known for it. Within one base of it there is no much larger clone, and no base qualities were kept. The junction shows trimming of 2 bases on V and 5 bases on J, and the gene matches do not reach 9 bases of it. The germline V gene encodes CDR1 SGHRS and CDR2 YFSETQ. The cysteine opens and the phenylalanine closes a CDR3 of 15 amino acids. This entry keeps only the CDR3 DNA: 45 bases, framed from base 1.

Material: peripheral blood, obtained in the first trimester of pregnancy. The receptor's source is a female donor with multiple sclerosis, enrolled in a pregnancy study. The rearrangement joined TRBV5-1 to TRBJ2-7; TRBD2 aligns with 8 central bases. The sequenced DNA is TGCGCCAGCAGCTTCGCGGCGGGGGGATCGGACGAGCAGTACTTC. Its protein reads: CASSFAAGGSDEQYF. The full variable domain, completed from the reference TRBV5-1 and TRBJ2-7 proteins outside the CDR3, reads KAGVTQTPRYLIKTRGQQVTLSCSPISGHRSVSWYQQTPGQGLQFLFEYFSETQRNKGNFPGRFSGRQFSNSRSEMNVSTLELGDSALYLCASSFAAGGSDEQYFGPGTRLTVT.